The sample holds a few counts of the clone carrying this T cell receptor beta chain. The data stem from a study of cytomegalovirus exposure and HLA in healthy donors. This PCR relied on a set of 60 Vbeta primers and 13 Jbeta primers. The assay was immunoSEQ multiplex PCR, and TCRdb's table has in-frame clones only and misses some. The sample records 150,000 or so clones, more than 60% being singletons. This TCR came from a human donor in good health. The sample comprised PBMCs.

The CDR3 here is CASSLEPGELFF. CDR3 bases: TGTGCCAGCAGCTTAGAGCCGGGGGAGCTGTTTTTT. The V and J genes are TRBV7-3 and TRBJ2-2; D not resolved. CDR1 SGHTA and CDR2 FQGTGA come from the germline V gene. This CDR3 spans 12 amino acids. V gave up 2 bases and J gave up 8 bases, with 6 bases separating them.